This T cell receptor (beta chain) was captured by sequencing in a study of blood T cell repertoires in COVID-19. Study information: Specimens from acute and convalescent COVID-19 originated in the United States, Italy and Spain. T cells, B-cell-depleted T cells, or PBMCs provided the cDNA or gDNA that served as material.

How the authors handled the data: Amplifying reference gene primers gave estimates of nucleated cell counts. Some clones are missing from TCRdb's copy, which holds only in-frame ones; the method was immunoSEQ multiplex PCR. V and J calls and clone size are copied from that table; D and trimming were computed from the DNA. The table shows over 250,000 clones, with over 75% occurring only once. V lost 6 bases and J 3 bases, leaving 7 bases between the germline ends. Germline V gene sequence: CDR1 KGHDR, CDR2 SFDVKD. CDR3 length equals 12 residues. This receptor was identified in a woman between 65 and 79 years old with acute or convalescent COVID-19. The material sequenced was peripheral blood. The V gene is TRBV24-1, the J gene TRBJ1-2; D is uncertain. CDR3 protein: CATSFGDYGYTF. In nucleotides, the CDR3 is TGTGCCACCAGTTTCGGGGACTATGGCTACACCTTC.